This T cell receptor (beta chain) was recovered during a study of blood T cell repertoires in COVID-19. Across the whole study: Specimens from acute and convalescent COVID-19 originated in the United States, Italy and Spain.

The authors' processing: Reference gene primers were amplified, and this amplification served to estimate nucleated cell counts. TCRdb keeps only in-frame clones here, not all; method: immunoSEQ multiplex PCR. From that table come the V and J calls and clone size; the DNA was used to work out D and trimming. The profile shows hundreds of thousands of clones, about 83% of them singletons. The CDR3 consists of 16 residues. Trimming left V 4 bases short and J 1 base short, with 17 bases between. Germline values: CDR1 SGHRS, CDR2 YFSETQ. The clonotype originates from a woman aged 40 to 50 who had recovered from COVID-19. The chain is built from TRBV5-1 and TRBJ1-1; D remains unclear. Sequenced material: PBMCs or T cells enriched from blood (not recorded which). The CDR3 spells CASSHNGRPSNTEAFF. The CDR3 bases are TGCGCCAGCAGCCACAACGGCAGGCCATCGAACACTGAAGCTTTCTTT.